What follows are 11 T cell receptor beta chains derived from one specimen sequenced in a study of response to subunit inactivated influenza vaccine. One entry per CDR3 protein results from TCRdb running MiXCR on the RT-PCR reads. The sample has hundreds of thousands of distinct CDR3 sequences, around a sixth seen once. The starting material was PBMCs from blood, obtained approximately 13 days after vaccination. These receptors were taken from a man in his forties or fifties who received an inactivated influenza vaccine.

The chain uses TRBV6-2 or TRBV6-3 and TRBJ2-7, with TRBD1 matching over 11 bases. Trimming removed 0 bases from V and 4 bases from J; junction bases left unmatched: 5. From germline, CDR1 is MNHEY and CDR2 SVGEGT. The length of the CDR3 is 16 residues. CDR3 residues: CASSYSLGQGGYEQYF. The CDR3 bases are TGTGCCAGCAGTTACTCGCTGGGACAGGGGGGATACGAGCAGTACTTC.

This clonotype was counted only a few times. This rearrangement joins TRBV24-1 to TRBJ2-3; D gene ambiguous. Trimming pared 9 bases from V and 5 bases from J, leaving 11 bases between. The CDR3 runs 12 residues. Germline-derived CDR1 and CDR2 are KGHDR and SFDVKD. CDR3 amino acids: CATAPPGDTQYF. In nucleotides, the CDR3 is TGTGCCACCGCCCCTCCCGGAGATACGCAGTATTTT.

This clonotype was observed a handful of times. This chain links TRBV6-5 with TRBJ1-2, with D unresolved. There are 15 residues in the CDR3. Germline lookup yields CDR1 MNHEY and CDR2 SVGAGI. V was shortened by 2 bases and J by 3 bases, with 13 bases between the two germline ends. The CDR3 region has the DNA TGTGCCAGCAGTTACGATGACCGTGGGCACTATGGCTACACCTTC. Protein: CASSYDDRGHYGYTF.

The chain couples TRBV29-1 to TRBJ2-5, with D possibly matching TRBD1 (6 bases). V lost 6 bases and J lost 5, with 19 bases in between. Germline CDR1 is SQVTM and CDR2 is ANQGSEA. CDR3 length equals 14 residues. The CDR3 DNA sequence: TGCAGCGTGGGGGCCCCCGGGCGTGGGGAGACCCAGTACTTC. Translating gives CSVGAPGRGETQYF.

A single count supports this clonotype. The V gene is TRBV10-3, the J gene TRBJ2-3; D is undetermined. Germline V gene sequence: CDR1 ENHRY, CDR2 SYGVKD. V dropped 6 bases and J dropped 0 bases, with 10 bases sitting between them. CDR3 size: 14 residues. The CDR3 sequence: CAISDRSSTDTQYF. CDR3 bases: TGTGCCATCAGCGACCGATCTAGCACAGATACGCAGTATTTT.

This chain uses TRBV5-5 with TRBJ2-5; the match to TRBD2 covers 14 bases. V trimming: 4 bases; J trimming: 0 bases; junction bases outside the gene matches: 5. Germline V gene lookup returns CDR1 SGHKS and CDR2 YYEKEE (reference sequence). CDR3 length equals 17 residues. CDR3 bases: TGTGCCAGCAGCCGACTAGCGGGGGGGATGTACCAAGAGACCCAGTACTTC. Translating it yields CASSRLAGGMYQETQYF.

The chain recombines TRBV4-1 with TRBJ2-4; possibly TRBD1 for D (5 bases). The germline CDR1 and CDR2 sequences are MGHRA and YSYEKL. The CDR3 contains 15 residues. V lost 4 bases, J lost 2 bases, and 12 bases lay in between. CDR3 sequence (DNA): TGCGCCAGCAGCCGTGGGCAGGGAACCAAAAACATTCAGTACTTC. Translating it yields CASSRGQGTKNIQYF.

In DNA form, the CDR3 reads TGTGCCAGCAGTTACGGGCACGACTACGAGCAGTACTTC. This translates into CASSYGHDYEQYF. The chain is built from TRBV6-2 or TRBV6-3 and TRBJ2-7; D call uncertain. The V and J ends lost 2 bases and 3 bases respectively, with 8 bases between them. This CDR3 region has 13 residues. Germline V lookup: CDR1 MNHEY, CDR2 SVGEGT.

The chain is built from TRBV5-5 and TRBJ1-4, with 8 bases aligning to TRBD1. This CDR3 is built from 16 residues. Germline CDR1 reads SGHKS; CDR2 reads YYEKEE (reference sequence). The junction had 12 bases not matched to a gene; V was cut back by 4 bases and J by 7 bases. The chain's CDR3 is CASSPGLDRAGEKLFF. Written as DNA, the CDR3 is TGTGCCAGCAGCCCCGGGTTGGACAGGGCTGGTGAAAAACTGTTTTTT.

This clonotype has more than one count but fewer than ten. The rearrangement links TRBV27 to TRBJ1-1; D is possibly TRBD1 (5 bases). CDR1 and CDR2 (germline): MNHEY, SMNVEV (reference sequence). The CDR3 loop spans 16 amino acids. V was pared by 6 bases and J by 4 bases, with 21 bases between. CDR3 sequence: CASRTAVWSRGTEAFF. The CDR3 DNA reads as TGTGCCAGCAGAACGGCAGTGTGGAGTAGGGGCACTGAAGCTTTCTTT.

This clonotype was detected a few times. The chain employs TRBV20-1 and TRBJ2-7, with TRBD2 identical over 8 bases. V was pared by 0 bases and J by 4 bases, with 5 bases of the junction left unmatched. Germline values: CDR1 DFQATT, CDR2 SNEGSKA (reference sequence). The CDR3 is made up of 14 amino acids. CDR3 sequence: CSARDSREGYEQYF. Here the CDR3 DNA reads TGCAGTGCTAGAGATTCACGGGAGGGATACGAGCAGTACTTC.